This TCR beta chain is from a study of T cells in Graves' hyperthyroidism and ophthalmopathy. Study summary: Pretreatment peripheral blood was obtained at initial diagnosis. Whole-study findings and limits: Ophthalmopathy was separated from stable hyperthyroidism by a 13 V-J model.

Ophthalmopathy patients had Clinical Activity Score at least 3, NOSPECS grade at least 4, duration under 3 months. Germline V gene data show CDR1 as MNHEY and CDR2 as SVGEGT. The V and J ends lost 7 bases and 4 bases, in that order; junction bases with no gene match: 14. The CDR3 has 19 amino acids. For this clonotype: Its antigen is as yet unknown.

TCR beta CDR3 regions were amplified from RNA transcripts. The HTBI primer set served for first-round RT-PCR of the TCR CDR3. TCRdb analysed the multiplex PCR reads with MiXCR anew, one entry per CDR3 protein. The table lists 300,000 to 500,000 distinct CDR3 sequences, over 12% of them singletons, with around 27% in the top ten. The clonotype was recovered from a man aged 50-59 years with Graves' ophthalmopathy. This chain joins TRBV6-2 or TRBV6-3 and TRBJ2-2; 14 bases are a match to TRBD2. The sample was blood. CDR3 amino acids: CASNPLGTSGSWGTGELFF. CDR3 DNA sequence: TGTGCCAGCAACCCACTCGGGACTAGCGGGAGTTGGGGCACCGGGGAGCTGTTTTTT.